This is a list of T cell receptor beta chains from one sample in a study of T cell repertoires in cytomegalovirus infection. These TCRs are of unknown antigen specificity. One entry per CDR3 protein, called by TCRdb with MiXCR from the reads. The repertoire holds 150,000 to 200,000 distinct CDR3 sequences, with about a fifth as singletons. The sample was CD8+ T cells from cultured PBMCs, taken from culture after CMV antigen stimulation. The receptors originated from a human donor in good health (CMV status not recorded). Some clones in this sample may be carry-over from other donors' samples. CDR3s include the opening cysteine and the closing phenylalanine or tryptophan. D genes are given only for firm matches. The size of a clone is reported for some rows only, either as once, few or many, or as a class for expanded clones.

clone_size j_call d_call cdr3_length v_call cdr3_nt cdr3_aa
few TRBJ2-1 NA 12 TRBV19 TGTGCCAGTTCGACAGGTGGCGATGAGCAGTTCTTC CASSTGGDEQFF
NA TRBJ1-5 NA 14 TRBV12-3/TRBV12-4 TGTGCCAGCAGTTCTAGGGACCAGGTTCAGCCCCAGCATTTT CASSSRDQVQPQHF
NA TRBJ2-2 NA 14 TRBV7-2 TGTGCCAGCAACCCTCGGGGATACACCGGGGAGCTGTTTTTT CASNPRGYTGELFF
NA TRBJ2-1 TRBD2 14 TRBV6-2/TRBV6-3 TGTGCCAGCAGTGCTAGCGGGGGGGCCAATGAGCAGTTCTTC CASSASGGANEQFF
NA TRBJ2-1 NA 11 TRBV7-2 TGTGCCAGCAGCCCAGGGATTGAGCAGTTCTTC CASSPGIEQFF
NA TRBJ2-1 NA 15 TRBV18 TGTGCCAGCTCACTCCGACAGATCTCCTACAATGAGCAGTTCTTC CASSLRQISYNEQFF
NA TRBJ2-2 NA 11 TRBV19 TGTGCCAGTTTAGGGCCCGGGGAGCTGTTTTTT CASLGPGELFF
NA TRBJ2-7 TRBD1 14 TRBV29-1 TGCAGCGTAGAACGACAGGGAGCGACCTACGAGCAGTACTTC CSVERQGATYEQYF
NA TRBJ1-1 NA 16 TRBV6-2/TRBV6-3 TGTGCCAGCAGTTATAAGCAAGTGAAGGGAAGCACTGAAGCTTTCTTT CASSYKQVKGSTEAFF
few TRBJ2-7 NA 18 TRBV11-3 TGTGCCAGCAGGCCCACTTTCGGCCCGGGGTGGTCCTCCTACGAGCAGTACTTC CASRPTFGPGWSSYEQYF
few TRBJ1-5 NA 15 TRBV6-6 TGTGCCAGCAGTCCCAAGGTGGAGTTAAATCAGCCCCAGCATTTT CASSPKVELNQPQHF
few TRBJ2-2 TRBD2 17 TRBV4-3 TGCGCCAGCAGCCAAGTTGTTAGCGGGGAATACACCGGGGAGCTGTTTTTT CASSQVVSGEYTGELFF
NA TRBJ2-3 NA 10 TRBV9 TGTGCCAGCAGCGGGAATACGCAGTATTTT CASSGNTQYF
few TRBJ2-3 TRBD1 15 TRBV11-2 TGTGCCAGCAGCTTAGGGGACAGGGTCACAGATACGCAGTATTTT CASSLGDRVTDTQYF
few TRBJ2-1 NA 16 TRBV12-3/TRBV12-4 TGTGCCAGCAGCCTTCGGAGGGGGGGGTTCTACAATGAGCAGTTCTTC CASSLRRGGFYNEQFF
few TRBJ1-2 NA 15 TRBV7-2 TGTGCCAGCATGGGACTTAACAGATTCAACTATGGCTACACCTTC CASMGLNRFNYGYTF
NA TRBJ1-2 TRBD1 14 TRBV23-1 TGCGCCAGCAGACAGGGGCAGGCAAACTATGGCTACACCTTC CASRQGQANYGYTF
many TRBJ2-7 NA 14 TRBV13 TGTGCCAGCAGCTTCGAGCGGAGCTCCTACGAGCAGTACTTC CASSFERSSYEQYF
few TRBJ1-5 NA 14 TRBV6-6 TGTGCCAGCGAATACAATAATGGGGATCAGCCCCAGCATTTT CASEYNNGDQPQHF
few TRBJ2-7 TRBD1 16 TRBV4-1 TGCGCCAGCAGCTTACCGTCCGGGACAGGGGCGTACGAGCAGTACTTC CASSLPSGTGAYEQYF
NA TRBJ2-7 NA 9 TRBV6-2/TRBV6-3 TGTGCCAGCAATGACGAGCAGTACTTC CASNDEQYF
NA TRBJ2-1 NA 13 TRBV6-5 TGTGCCACCAGCCCCCCAAGTTACAATGAGCAGTTCTTC CATSPPSYNEQFF
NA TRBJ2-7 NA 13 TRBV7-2 TGTGCCAGCGCCCACAGGATTTCCTACGAGCAGTACTTC CASAHRISYEQYF
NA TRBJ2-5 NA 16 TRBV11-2 TGTGCCAGCAGCCCTCGGGGGCCCCTGTCCCAAGAGACCCAGTACTTC CASSPRGPLSQETQYF
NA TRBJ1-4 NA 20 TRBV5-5 TGTGCCAGCAGCTTGGACGGAGATTCGTTTAGAGTGGGAACTAATGAAAAACTGTTTTTT CASSLDGDSFRVGTNEKLFF
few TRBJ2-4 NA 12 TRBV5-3 TGTGCCAGAAATGACGTTGTGGCCATTCAGTACTTC CARNDVVAIQYF
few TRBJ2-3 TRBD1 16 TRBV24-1 TGTGCCACCAGTGATTCGGGACAGGCGTTTGCAGATACGCAGTATTTT CATSDSGQAFADTQYF
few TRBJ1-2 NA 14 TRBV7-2 TGTGCCAGCAGCCTCGGACAGATGGGCTATGGCTACACCTTC CASSLGQMGYGYTF
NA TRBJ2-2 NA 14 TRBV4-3 TGCGCCAGCAGCCAGGGGTTGAACACCGGGGAGCTGTTTTTT CASSQGLNTGELFF
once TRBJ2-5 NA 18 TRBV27 TGTGCCAGCAGTTCCACTGGGCGATGGGGGGCACCTAGCGAGACCCAGTACTTC CASSSTGRWGAPSETQYF
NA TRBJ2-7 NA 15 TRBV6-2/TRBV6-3 TGTGCCAGCAGCCTGACAGCGGCATTGGCCTACGAGCAGTACTTC CASSLTAALAYEQYF
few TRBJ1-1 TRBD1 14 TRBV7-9 TGTGCCAGCAGCGACCGGGACAGGAACACTGAAGCTTTCTTT CASSDRDRNTEAFF
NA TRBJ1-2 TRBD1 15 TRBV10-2 TGCGCCAGCAGTGCCGGGACAGGGGGCGCACGTGGCTACACCTTC CASSAGTGGARGYTF
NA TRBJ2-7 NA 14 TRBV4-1 TGCGCCAGCAGCCAAGAACGTAGTATCGACGAGCAGTACTTC CASSQERSIDEQYF
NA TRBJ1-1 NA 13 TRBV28 TGTGCCAGCAGTTCGGGACTCGGCACTGAAGCTTTCTTT CASSSGLGTEAFF
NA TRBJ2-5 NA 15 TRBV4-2 TGTGCCAGCAGCCCTCGCCCCCGGGCAAAAGAGACCCAGTACTTC CASSPRPRAKETQYF
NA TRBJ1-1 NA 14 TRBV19 TGTGCCAGTAGTACCCGTACCATGAACACTGAAGCTTTCTTT CASSTRTMNTEAFF
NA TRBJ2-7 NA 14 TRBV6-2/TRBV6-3 TGTGCCAGCAGTTACGCGAGCGGCTCCTACGAGCAGTACTTC CASSYASGSYEQYF
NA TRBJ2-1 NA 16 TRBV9 TGTGCCAGCAGCGTAGATGGGTCAGGGGACTACAATGAGCAGTTCTTC CASSVDGSGDYNEQFF
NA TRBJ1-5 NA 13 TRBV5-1 TGCGCCAGCAGCTCGGACAGCGGGCAGCCCCAGCATTTT CASSSDSGQPQHF